The clone carrying this T cell receptor beta chain is medium-sized within its sample. Germline lookup yields CDR1 SGHTA and CDR2 FQGNSA. The CDR3 loop spans 20 amino acids. V lost 2 bases, J lost 0 bases, and 10 bases stayed unmatched. This sample is part of a study of early T cells in non-severe SARS-CoV-2 infection. Attachment of unique molecular identifiers was made to individual cDNA molecules. TCRdb processed the 5' RACE reads anew with MiXCR; each CDR3 protein has one entry. The sample holds 50,000 to 65,000 distinct CDR3 sequences; roughly 13% are singletons and the top ten take roughly 4.2%. Source material: whole blood. The chain combines TRBV7-2 with TRBJ2-1, with 13 bases aligning to TRBD2. This receptor was identified in an adult who was a healthcare worker with PCR-confirmed SARS-CoV-2 infection or an uninfected control (not recorded which). The CDR3 here is CASSLRGGLAGPTSYNEQFF. CDR3 coding DNA: TGTGCCAGCAGCTTAAGAGGGGGACTAGCGGGGCCAACCTCCTACAATGAGCAGTTCTTC.